The entry below gives a single T cell receptor (beta chain) sequence along with its context. These data originate in a study of cytomegalovirus exposure and HLA in healthy donors. A multiplex PCR was run with 60 Vbeta primers and 13 Jbeta primers. Per the study methods: There were about 80 million unique TCR beta chains by a later count, and around 10 million of them were shared. The method was immunoSEQ multiplex PCR; TCRdb's version includes in-frame clones alone and lacks a portion of them. V and J calls and clone size are copied from that table; D and trimming were computed from the DNA. The sample gives under 200,000 clones, 65% to 80% of which show up once; 2% to 3% is in the top ten. This sequence originates from a woman aged 35 to 49 in good health and CMV-seropositive. Sequencing input: PBMCs.

DNA of the CDR3: TGTGCCAGCAGCTTGGCTACGGTCAACTATGGCTACACCTTC. Translation gives CASSLATVNYGYTF. This chain connects TRBV5-4 to TRBJ1-2; D gene unclear. The CDR3 has 14 residues. V dropped 0 bases and J dropped 2 bases, with 8 bases sitting between them. CDR1 and CDR2 from the germline V gene are SGHNT and YYREEE (reference sequence).